This TCR beta chain was identified in a study of blood T cell repertoires in COVID-19. In the study overall: Whether acute or convalescent, the COVID-19 samples came from the United States, Italy and Spain. PBMCs, B-cell-depleted T cells, or T cells were the source of the cDNA or gDNA that made up the material.

Study processing details: From reference gene primer amplification, estimates of nucleated cell counts were derived. Using immunoSEQ multiplex PCR, the repertoire was profiled, and TCRdb retains in-frame clones only, with some absent. The DNA was the basis for D and trimming; V, J and clone size are from that table. The sample records over 80,000 clones, approximately 91% being singletons. Germline assignment: CDR1 SNHLY and CDR2 FYNNEI. The ends were cut back, 6 bases at V and 12 bases at J, with 14 bases in the middle. The length of the CDR3 is 12 residues. Sequenced: peripheral blood. The chain carries TRBV2 and TRBJ1-4; D gene uncertain. The TCR sequence derives from an elderly woman with acute or convalescent COVID-19. The CDR3 spells CASSVLGGELFF. For the CDR3, the DNA is TGTGCCAGCAGCGTCCTGGGTGGAGAACTGTTTTTT.